The entry that follows covers one T cell receptor (beta chain) sequence. The antigen is not known. Germline-derived CDR1 and CDR2 are SEHNR and FQNEAQ (reference sequence). Trimming shortened V by 5 bases and J by 12 bases, and 17 bases separated the two germline ends. The CDR3 sequence is 13 residues long. This specimen belongs to a study of blood T cells in healthy people across ages. The wider study: Roughly one uniquely barcoded beta molecule per two T cells was captured.

Findings and caveats of the study: With age, beta diversity per million T cells declined roughly linearly, significantly by 30 to 50.

A second 7 to 11 cycle PCR used barcoded and J-beta primers. TCRdb ran MiXCR on the 5' RACE reads and lists one entry per CDR3 protein. This sample has 1,500,000 or so distinct CDR3 sequences, with under 55% found just once. The sample taken for sequencing was blood. This chain uses TRBV7-9 with TRBJ2-1; D possibly uses TRBD1 or TRBD2 (5 bases each). This TCR was recovered from a woman between 18 and 29 years old in good health. The CDR3, as DNA: TGTGCCAGCAGCCTCTTCCTCGTGAGGGGGCAGTTCTTC. It translates to CASSLFLVRGQFF.